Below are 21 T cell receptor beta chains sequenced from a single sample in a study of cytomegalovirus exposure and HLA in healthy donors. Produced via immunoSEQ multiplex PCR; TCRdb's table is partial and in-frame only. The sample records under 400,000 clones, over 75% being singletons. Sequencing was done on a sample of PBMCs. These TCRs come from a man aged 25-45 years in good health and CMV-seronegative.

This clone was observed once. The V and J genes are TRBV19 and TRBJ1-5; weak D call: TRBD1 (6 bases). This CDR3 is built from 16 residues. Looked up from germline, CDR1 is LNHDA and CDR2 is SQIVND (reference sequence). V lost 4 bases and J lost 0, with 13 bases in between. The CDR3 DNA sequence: TGTGCCAGTAGTAGGGGGCCGGATTATAGCAATCAGCCCCAGCATTTT. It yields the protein CASSRGPDYSNQPQHF.

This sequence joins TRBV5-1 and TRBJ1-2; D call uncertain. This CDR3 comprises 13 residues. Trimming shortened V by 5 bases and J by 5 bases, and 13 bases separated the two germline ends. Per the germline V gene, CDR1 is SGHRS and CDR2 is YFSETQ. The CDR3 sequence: CASRGSGSYGYTF. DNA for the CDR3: TGCGCCAGCAGAGGTTCGGGTAGTTATGGCTACACCTTC.

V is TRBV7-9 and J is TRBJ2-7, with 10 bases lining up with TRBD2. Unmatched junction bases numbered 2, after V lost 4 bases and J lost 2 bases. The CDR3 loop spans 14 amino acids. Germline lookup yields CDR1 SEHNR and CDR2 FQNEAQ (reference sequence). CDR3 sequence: CASSSSGGPYEQYF. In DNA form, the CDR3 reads TGTGCCAGCAGCTCTAGCGGGGGCCCCTACGAGCAGTACTTC.

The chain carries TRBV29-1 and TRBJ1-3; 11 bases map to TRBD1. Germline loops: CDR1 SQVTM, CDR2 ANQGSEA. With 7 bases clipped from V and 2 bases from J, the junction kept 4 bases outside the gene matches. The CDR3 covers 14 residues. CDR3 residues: CSAGTGGAGNTIYF. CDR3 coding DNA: TGCAGCGCCGGGACAGGGGGAGCTGGAAACACCATATATTTT. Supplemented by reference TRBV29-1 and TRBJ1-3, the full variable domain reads SAVISQKPSRDICQRGTSLTIQCQVDSQVTMMFWYRQQPGQSLTLIATANQGSEATYESGFVIDKFPISRPNLTFSTLTVSNMSPEDSSIYLCSAGTGGAGNTIYFGEGSWLTVV.

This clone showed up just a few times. CDR3 protein: CASSPLWTADEAFF. The CDR3 coding sequence is TGCGCCAGCAGCCCGCTATGGACAGCGGATGAAGCTTTCTTT. The chain employs TRBV4-1 and TRBJ1-1, with a possible D match to TRBD1 (6 bases). The CDR3 covers 14 residues. V gave up 4 bases and J gave up 7 bases, with 16 bases separating them. The germline V gene has CDR1 MGHRA and CDR2 YSYEKL.

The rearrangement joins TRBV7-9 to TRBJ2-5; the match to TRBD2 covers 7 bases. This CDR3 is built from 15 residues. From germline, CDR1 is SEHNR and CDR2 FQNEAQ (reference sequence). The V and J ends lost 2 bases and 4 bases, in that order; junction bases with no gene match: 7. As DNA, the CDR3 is TGTGCCAGCAGCTTATTTTGGGGGGGGATAGAGACCCAGTACTTC. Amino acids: CASSLFWGGIETQYF.

The CDR3 DNA sequence: TGTGCCAGCAGTTTGGACAGGGGAGACCATCCCAATGAAAAACTGTTTTTT. Its translation is CASSLDRGDHPNEKLFF. This chain links TRBV27 with TRBJ1-4, with 9 bases fitting TRBD1. Per germline, CDR1 MNHEY and CDR2 SMNVEV (reference sequence). This CDR3 spans 17 amino acids. The trim removed 3 bases at V and 5 bases at J, leaving 10 bases unmatched.

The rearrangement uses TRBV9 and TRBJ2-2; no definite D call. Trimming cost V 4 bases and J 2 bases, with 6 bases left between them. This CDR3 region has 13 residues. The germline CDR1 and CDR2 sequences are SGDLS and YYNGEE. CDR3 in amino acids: CASSPTNTGELFF. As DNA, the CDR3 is TGTGCCAGCAGCCCGACTAACACCGGGGAGCTGTTTTTT.

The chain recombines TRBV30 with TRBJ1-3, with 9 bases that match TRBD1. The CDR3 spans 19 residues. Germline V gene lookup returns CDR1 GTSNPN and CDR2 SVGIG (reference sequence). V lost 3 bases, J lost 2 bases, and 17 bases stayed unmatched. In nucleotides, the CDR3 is TGTGCCTGGAGCGTAACCGGGACAGGGAGGGATCGCGCTGGAAACACCATATATTTT. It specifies CAWSVTGTGRDRAGNTIYF.

This CDR3 is CASSTRQAFNEKLFF. CDR3 nucleotides: TGCGCCAGCAGCACCCGACAGGCATTTAATGAAAAACTGTTTTTT. The V gene is TRBV4-1, the J gene TRBJ1-4; D possibly corresponds to TRBD1 (6 bases). The CDR3 runs 15 residues. The ends were cut back, 5 bases at V and 4 bases at J, with 14 bases in the middle. Germline lookup yields CDR1 MGHRA and CDR2 YSYEKL.

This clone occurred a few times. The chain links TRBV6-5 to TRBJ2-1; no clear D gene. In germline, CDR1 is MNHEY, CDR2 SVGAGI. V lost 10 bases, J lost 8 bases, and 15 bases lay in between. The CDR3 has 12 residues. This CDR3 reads CATNRVAHEQFF. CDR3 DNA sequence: TGTGCCACCAACCGGGTAGCACATGAGCAGTTCTTC.

The CDR3 bases are TGTGCCACCAGCAAGGGTCGGACTAACTACGAGCAGTACTTC. Protein sequence: CATSKGRTNYEQYF. V is TRBV15 and J is TRBJ2-7, with D possibly matching TRBD2 (6 bases). Between the trimmed V and J ends, which lost 4 bases and 3 bases, there was a span of 13 bases. The CDR3 covers 14 residues. The germline gives CDR1 LNHNV, CDR2 YYDKDF (reference sequence).

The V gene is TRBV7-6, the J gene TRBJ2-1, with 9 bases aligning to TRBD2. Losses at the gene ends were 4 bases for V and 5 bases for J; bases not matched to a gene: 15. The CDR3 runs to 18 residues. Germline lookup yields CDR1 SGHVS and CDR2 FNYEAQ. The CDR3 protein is CASSSPGGGGAVNNEQFF. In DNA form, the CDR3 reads TGTGCCAGCAGCTCTCCTGGAGGCGGGGGGGCCGTCAACAATGAGCAGTTCTTC.

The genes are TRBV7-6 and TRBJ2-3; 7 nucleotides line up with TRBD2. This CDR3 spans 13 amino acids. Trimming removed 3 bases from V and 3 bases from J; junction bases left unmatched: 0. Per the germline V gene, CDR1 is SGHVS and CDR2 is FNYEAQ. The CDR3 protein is CASSLGGTDTQYF. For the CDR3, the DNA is TGTGCCAGCAGCTTGGGGGGGACAGATACGCAGTATTTT.

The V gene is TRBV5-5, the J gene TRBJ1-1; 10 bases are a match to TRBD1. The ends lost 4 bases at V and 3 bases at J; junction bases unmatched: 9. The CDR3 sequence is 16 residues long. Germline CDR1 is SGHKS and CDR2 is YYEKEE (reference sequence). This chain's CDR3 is CASSPPDRGGDTEAFF. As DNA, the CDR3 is TGTGCCAGCAGCCCACCGGACAGGGGGGGAGACACTGAAGCTTTCTTT. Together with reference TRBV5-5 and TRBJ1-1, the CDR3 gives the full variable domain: DAGVTQSPTHLIKTRGQQVTLRCSPISGHKSVSWYQQVLGQGPQFIFQYYEKEERGRGNFPDRFSARQFPNYSSELNVNALLLGDSALYLCASSPPDRGGDTEAFFGQGTRLTVV.

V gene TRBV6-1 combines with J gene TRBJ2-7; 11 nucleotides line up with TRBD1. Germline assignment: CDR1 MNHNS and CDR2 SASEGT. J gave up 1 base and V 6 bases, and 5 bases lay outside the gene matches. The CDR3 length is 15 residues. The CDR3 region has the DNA TGTGCCAGCAGCCTGGGGGACAGGGGGTCCTACGAGCAGTACTTC. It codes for CASSLGDRGSYEQYF.

The CDR3 reads CASSLYFWGGSNQPQHF. The CDR3 nucleotides are TGTGCCAGCAGTTTATATTTCTGGGGGGGGAGCAATCAGCCCCAGCATTTT. The chain uses TRBV27 and TRBJ1-5, with D possibly being TRBD1 (5 bases). CDR3 length: 17 amino acids. CDR1 and CDR2 from the germline V gene are MNHEY and SMNVEV (reference sequence). V lost 1 base, J lost 1 base, and 14 bases lay in between.

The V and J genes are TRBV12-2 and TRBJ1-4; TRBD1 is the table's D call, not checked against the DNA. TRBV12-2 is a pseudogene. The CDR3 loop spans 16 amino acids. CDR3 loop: CASRSNNTGGKEKLFF. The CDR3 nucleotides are TGTGCAAGTCGCTCGAACAACACAGGGGGGAAGGAAAAACTGTTTTTT.

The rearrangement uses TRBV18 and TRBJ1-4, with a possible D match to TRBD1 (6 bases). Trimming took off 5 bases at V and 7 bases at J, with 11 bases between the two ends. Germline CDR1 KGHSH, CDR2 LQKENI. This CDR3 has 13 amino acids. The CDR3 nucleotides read TGTGCCAGCTCAATGCAGGGGTTTGAAAAACTGTTTTTT. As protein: CASSMQGFEKLFF.

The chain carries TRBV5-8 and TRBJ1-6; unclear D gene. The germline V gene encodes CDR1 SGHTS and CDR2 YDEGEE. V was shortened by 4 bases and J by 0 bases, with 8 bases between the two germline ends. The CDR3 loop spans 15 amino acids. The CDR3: CASSPSSSYNSPLHF. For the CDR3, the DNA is TGTGCCAGCAGCCCATCGAGCTCCTATAATTCACCCCTCCACTTT.

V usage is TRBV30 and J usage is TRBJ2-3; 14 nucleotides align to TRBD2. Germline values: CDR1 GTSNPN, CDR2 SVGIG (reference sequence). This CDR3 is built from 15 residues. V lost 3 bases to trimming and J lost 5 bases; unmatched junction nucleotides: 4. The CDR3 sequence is CAWSGLAGGLDTQYF. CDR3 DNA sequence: TGTGCCTGGAGCGGACTAGCGGGGGGACTAGATACGCAGTATTTT. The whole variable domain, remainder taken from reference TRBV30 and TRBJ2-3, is SQTIHQWPATLVQPVGSPLSLECTVEGTSNPNLYWYRQAAGRGLQLLFYSVGIGQISSEVPQNLSASRPQDRQFILSSKKLLLSDSGFYLCAWSGLAGGLDTQYFGPGTRLTVL.